This T cell receptor (beta chain) was sequenced during a study of control samples from healthy donors and cancer patients. This clone is a singleton in its sample. V lost 0 bases to trimming and J lost 9 bases, with 9 bases between them. The CDR3 is 13 residues long. The repertoire was sequenced with immunoSEQ multiplex PCR; TCRdb's copy has only in-frame clones and lacks some. Among roughly 150,000 clones listed, around 88% were seen once. Sequenced material: blood. V usage is TRBV12-3 or TRBV12-4 and J usage is TRBJ2-1; tentative D call: TRBD1 (5 bases). The sequence was collected from a man aged 18 to 30 in good health. The CDR3 nucleotides are TGTGCCAGCAGTTTAGCGCACAGGCTTGAGCAGTTCTTC. It yields the protein CASSLAHRLEQFF.